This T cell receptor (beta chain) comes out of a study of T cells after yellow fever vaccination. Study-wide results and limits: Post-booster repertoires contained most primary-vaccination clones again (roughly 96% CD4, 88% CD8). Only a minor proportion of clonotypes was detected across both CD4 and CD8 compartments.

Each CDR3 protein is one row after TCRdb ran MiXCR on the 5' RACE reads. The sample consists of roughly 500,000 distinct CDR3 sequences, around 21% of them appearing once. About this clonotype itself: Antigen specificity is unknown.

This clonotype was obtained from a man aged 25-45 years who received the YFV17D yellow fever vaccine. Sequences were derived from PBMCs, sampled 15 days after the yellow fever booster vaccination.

This CDR3 is CASSPNPDRANEQFF. CDR3 in DNA: TGTGCCAGCTCACCAAACCCAGACAGGGCCAATGAGCAGTTCTTC. The rearrangement uses TRBV18 and TRBJ2-1, with 7 bases fitting TRBD1. CDR3 length: 15 amino acids. Trimming took 2 bases from V and 6 from J; bases not matched to a gene: 7. Looked up from germline, CDR1 is KGHSH and CDR2 is LQKENI.